The sample holds many counts of the clone carrying this T cell receptor beta chain. Its antigen is undetermined. These data come from a study of T cells in Graves' hyperthyroidism and ophthalmopathy. Study-level findings and limits: In simple terms, a model built on 13 V-J features told ophthalmopathy apart from stable hyperthyroidism.

The ends were cut back, 3 bases at V and 5 bases at J, with 8 bases in the middle. The germline CDR1 and CDR2 sequences are SEHNR and FQNEAQ (reference sequence). There are 13 residues in the CDR3. Patients between 18 and 65 years old had hyperthyroidism, newly diagnosed and lasting under 2 months. Exclusion of patients followed from uncontrolled infection, other autoimmune disease, pregnancy or lactation. There were TCR beta CDR3 regions amplified from RNA transcripts. A first-round RT-PCR of the TCR CDR3 used the HTBI primer set. Each CDR3 protein is one row after TCRdb ran MiXCR on the multiplex PCR reads. The repertoire includes around 450,000 distinct CDR3 sequences, approximately 14% of them detected once, and 7.5% to 9% sits in the top ten.

V usage is TRBV7-9 and J usage is TRBJ1-5; the D is unclear. The sequencing input was blood. The origin of this receptor is a woman aged 18-29 years with Graves' hyperthyroidism. Written as DNA, the CDR3 is TGTGCCAGCAGCTTCACAAGGGATCAGCCCCAGCATTTT. Its translation is CASSFTRDQPQHF.